The present T cell receptor (beta chain) was sequenced within a study of blood T cells in healthy people across ages. General study points: CMV status of donors was not determined, possibly confounding expanded clonotype changes. Per-million-T-cell TCR beta diversity fell roughly linearly with age.

Then a second PCR, running roughly 7 to 11 cycles, was carried out with a sample-barcoded 5' primer and a J-beta primer mix. TCRdb used MiXCR to reprocess the 5' RACE reads, holding one entry per CDR3 protein. The sample lists 600,000 to 900,000 distinct CDR3 sequences, around a quarter seen once, with over 2.5% in the top ten. This clonotype was counted only a few times. Its antigen is as yet unknown. Germline loops: CDR1 SGHTA, CDR2 FQGTGA. Trimming shortened V by 0 bases and J by 4 bases, and 11 bases separated the two germline ends. The CDR3 runs 15 residues. Ranging in age from about 6 to 90, the donors were healthy Caucasian individuals from Russia. The same data also went into a second study, on T cells of mothers and their children. Per that study: The study found slightly higher but non-significant overlap in related versus unrelated mother-child pairs.

The rearrangement uses TRBV7-3 and TRBJ2-3, with a tentative D call TRBD2 (6 bases). The material sequenced was blood. The source of this sequence is a boy aged 10-17 years in good health. The CDR3 here is CASSLTGGLADTQYF. CDR3 bases: TGTGCCAGCAGCTTAACCGGGGGTCTTGCAGATACGCAGTATTTT.